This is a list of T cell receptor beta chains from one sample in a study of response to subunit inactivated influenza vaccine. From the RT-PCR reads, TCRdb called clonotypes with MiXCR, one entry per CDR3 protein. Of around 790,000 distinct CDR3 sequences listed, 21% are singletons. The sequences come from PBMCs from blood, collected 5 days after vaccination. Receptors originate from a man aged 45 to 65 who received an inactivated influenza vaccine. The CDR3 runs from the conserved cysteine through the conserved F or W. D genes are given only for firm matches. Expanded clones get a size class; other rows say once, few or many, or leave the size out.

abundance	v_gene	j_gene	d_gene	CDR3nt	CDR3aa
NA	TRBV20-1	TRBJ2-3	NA	TGCAGTGCTGGCGATGGGGAAGATACGCAGTATTTT	CSAGDGEDTQYF
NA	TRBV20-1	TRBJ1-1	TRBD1	TGCAGTGCTAGAGCTCCCCTGGAGGACAGGCCGAGGTGGACTGAAGCTTTCTTT	CSARAPLEDRPRWTEAFF
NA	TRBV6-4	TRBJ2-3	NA	TGTGCCAGCAGTTCAAAGGGAGGAGATACGCAGTATTTT	CASSSKGGDTQYF
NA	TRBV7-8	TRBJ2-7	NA	TGTGCCAGCAGCTTAGGGGAAGGGCCAACCTACGAGCAGTACTTC	CASSLGEGPTYEQYF
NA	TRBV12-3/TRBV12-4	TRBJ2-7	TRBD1	TGTGCCAGCAGTTTCGCCGGCAGGGGGCTCGAGCAGTACTTC	CASSFAGRGLEQYF
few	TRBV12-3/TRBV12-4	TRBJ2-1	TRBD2	TGTGCCAGCAGTTTACCTACTAGCGACGAGCAGTTCTTC	CASSLPTSDEQFF
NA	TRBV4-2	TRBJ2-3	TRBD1	TGTGCCAGCAGCCTGGACAGGGCCATGCTAGATACGCAGTATTTT	CASSLDRAMLDTQYF
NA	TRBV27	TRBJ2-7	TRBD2	TGTGCCAGCAGTCAAACGGGACTACTCATCTACGAGCAGTACTTC	CASSQTGLLIYEQYF
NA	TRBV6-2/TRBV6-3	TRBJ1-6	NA	TGTGCCAGCAGTTACTCGGACAGCCATAATTCACCCCTCCACTTT	CASSYSDSHNSPLHF
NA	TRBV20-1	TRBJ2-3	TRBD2	TGCAGTGCGGGGGGGGTGGGACTAGCGGCTAGCACAGATACGCAGTATTTT	CSAGGVGLAASTDTQYF
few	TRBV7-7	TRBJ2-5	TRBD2	TGTGCCAGCAGCTTAACTGCGCAACCGACTAGCGGGAGATTGGGGACCCAGTACTTC	CASSLTAQPTSGRLGTQYF
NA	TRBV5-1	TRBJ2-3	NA	TGCGCCAGCAGCTCGATCCCCTCCGCGCTGAGCACAGATACGCAGTATTTT	CASSSIPSALSTDTQYF
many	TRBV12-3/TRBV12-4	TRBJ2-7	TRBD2	TGTGCCAGCAGCTTCATGGGGACTAGCGGGTCCTACGAGCAGTACTTC	CASSFMGTSGSYEQYF
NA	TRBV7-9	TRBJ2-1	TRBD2	TGTGCCAGCAGCTTAGAGGTGATTGCGCTAGCGGGAGCCCTCTTC	CASSLEVIALAGALF
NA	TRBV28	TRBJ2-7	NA	TGTGCCAGCGGGGGGGACAGTCTACACGCCTACGAGCAGTACTTC	CASGGDSLHAYEQYF
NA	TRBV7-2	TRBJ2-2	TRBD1	TGTGCCAGCAGCCATCTGACAGGGTACGTCGGGGAGCTGTTTTTT	CASSHLTGYVGELFF
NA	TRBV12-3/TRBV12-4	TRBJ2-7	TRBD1	TGTGCCAGCAGACCAGGGGGCAACTCCGAGCAGTACTTC	CASRPGGNSEQYF
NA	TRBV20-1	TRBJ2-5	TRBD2	TGCAGTGCTAGAGATCACGGGAGGGAGACCCAGTACTTC	CSARDHGRETQYF
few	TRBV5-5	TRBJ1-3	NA	TGTGCCAGCAGCTTGATCGGGGGATCTGGAAACACCATATATTTT	CASSLIGGSGNTIYF
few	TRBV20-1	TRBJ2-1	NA	TGCAGTGCTCAAAGCCTCGACGGTGATGAGCAGTTCTTC	CSAQSLDGDEQFF
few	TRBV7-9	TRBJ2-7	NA	TGTGCCAGCAGGAGCGGAGCCTACGAGCAGTACTTC	CASRSGAYEQYF
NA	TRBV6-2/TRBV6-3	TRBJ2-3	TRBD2	TGTGCCAGCAGTTCCGGCGGCGCGGGAGGCGATACGCAGTATTTT	CASSSGGAGGDTQYF
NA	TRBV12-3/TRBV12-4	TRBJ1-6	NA	TGTGCCAGCACCCCGGGGGGGTTATATAATTCACCCCTCCACTTT	CASTPGGLYNSPLHF
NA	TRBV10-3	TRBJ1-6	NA	TGTGCCATCAGTGCCAGGGGCTCCTATAATTCACCCCTCCACTTT	CAISARGSYNSPLHF
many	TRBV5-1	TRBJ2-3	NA	TGCGCCAGCAGCTTGAGGGCCCGAGGTCCCACAGATACGCAGTATTTT	CASSLRARGPTDTQYF
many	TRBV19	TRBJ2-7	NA	TGTGCCAGTAGTGTCGGCGGGAAGGTGTACGAGCAGTACTTC	CASSVGGKVYEQYF
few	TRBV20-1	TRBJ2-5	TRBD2	TGCAGTGCTAGAGATAAAACTAGCGGGGGCGAGACCCAGTACTTC	CSARDKTSGGETQYF
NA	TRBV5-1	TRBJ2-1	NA	TGCGCCAGCAGCTCGGTGAACGACAATGAGCAGTTCTTC	CASSSVNDNEQFF
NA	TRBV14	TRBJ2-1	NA	TGTGCCAGCAGCCAAGAGGACGGACGGAGCTCCTACAATGAGCAGTTCTTC	CASSQEDGRSSYNEQFF
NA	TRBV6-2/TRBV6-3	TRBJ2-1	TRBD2	TGTGCCAGCAGTTTAGCGGGCGGATTCGGGTTGAATGAGCAGTTCTTC	CASSLAGGFGLNEQFF
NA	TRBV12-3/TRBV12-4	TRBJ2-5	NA	TGTGCCAGCAGTTTCGAGGGGTACCAAGAGACCCAGTACTTC	CASSFEGYQETQYF
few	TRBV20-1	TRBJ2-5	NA	TGCAGTGCTACTCCGCGGCGGATGAACCAAGAGACCCAGTACTTC	CSATPRRMNQETQYF
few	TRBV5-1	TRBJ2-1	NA	TGCGCCAGCAGGAGAGGGGTAAATGAGCAGTTCTTC	CASRRGVNEQFF
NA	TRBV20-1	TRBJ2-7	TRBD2	TGCAGTGCTTCAATGCGACTAGCGGGAGGCCCCTACGAGCAGTACTTC	CSASMRLAGGPYEQYF
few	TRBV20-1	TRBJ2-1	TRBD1	TGCAGTGCTAGAGGATCGGGTGGGACAGTTCCGGGAAGCTCCTACAATGAGCAGTTCTTC	CSARGSGGTVPGSSYNEQFF
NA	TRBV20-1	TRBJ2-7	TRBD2	TGCAGTGCTAGAGGGGCACCCCGGACTAGCGGGCCCACCTACGAGCAGTACTTC	CSARGAPRTSGPTYEQYF
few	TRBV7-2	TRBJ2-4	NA	TGTGCCAGCAGCTTAGCGCAAGAGGGCATTCAGTACTTC	CASSLAQEGIQYF
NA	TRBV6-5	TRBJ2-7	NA	TGTGCCAGCAGCTATGCCCTCGGGGGCCATTTCGAGCAGTACTTC	CASSYALGGHFEQYF
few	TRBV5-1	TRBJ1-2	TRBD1	TGCGCCAGCAGCTTGGAGAGGACAGGGAGCTATGGCTACACCTTC	CASSLERTGSYGYTF
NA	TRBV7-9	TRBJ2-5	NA	TGTGCCAGCAGCTCTAGCGCCCTTGTCGAGACCCAGTACTTC	CASSSSALVETQYF
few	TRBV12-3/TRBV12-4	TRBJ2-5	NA	TGTGCCAGCAGTTTCTTAGACTTCCAAGAGACCCAGTACTTC	CASSFLDFQETQYF
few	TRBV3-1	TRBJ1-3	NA	TGTGCCAGCAGCCAAGATCGGCGGGGATTATCTGGAAACACCATATATTTT	CASSQDRRGLSGNTIYF
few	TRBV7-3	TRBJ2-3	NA	TGTGCCAGCAGCTCGAGATCTAGCACAGATACGCAGTATTTT	CASSSRSSTDTQYF
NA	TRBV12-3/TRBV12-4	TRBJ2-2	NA	TGTGCCAGCAGTTTTGGGGGCGCGAAGGGCACCGGGGAGCTGTTTTTT	CASSFGGAKGTGELFF
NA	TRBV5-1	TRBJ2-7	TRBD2	TGCGCCAGCAGCGGGGGACTAGCGGGGGTCTACGAGCAGTACTTC	CASSGGLAGVYEQYF
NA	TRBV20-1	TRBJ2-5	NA	TGCAGTGCTAGAGTTTGGGGGTTCCAAGAGACCCAGTACTTC	CSARVWGFQETQYF
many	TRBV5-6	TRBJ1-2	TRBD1	TGTGCCAGCATCCGACAGGGAGACTATGGCTACACCTTC	CASIRQGDYGYTF
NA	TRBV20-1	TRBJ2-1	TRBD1	TGCAGTGCTAGAGTCCCGGGACAGGGGGGGCAGTTCTTC	CSARVPGQGGQFF